This passage covers 27 T cell receptor beta chains from one sample sequenced in a study of beta chain features in type 1 diabetes. Notes on the study in general: There was a moderate but significant shortening of TCRB CDR3s in all four CD4+ subsets of Type 1 diabetes patients.

Isolated RNA was reverse transcribed in full, so expressed TCRB transcripts were sequenced. Profiling relied on immunoSEQ multiplex PCR, and the TCRdb table lists in-frame clones only, not all of them. The top ten clones hold about 0.016% of a sample with roughly 330,000 clones, roughly 14% of them seen once. Which antigens these TCRs recognize remains unknown. The specimen sequenced was naive CD4+ T cells from blood. These receptors were collected from a woman in her late teens or twenties with type 1 diabetes.

This clone occurred a few times. The CDR3 here is CASRPPLGRGERSEQFF. In nucleotides, the CDR3 is TGTGCCAGCAGACCTCCTTTGGGGAGAGGTGAACGTAGTGAGCAGTTCTTC. The chain carries TRBV28 and TRBJ2-1; TRBD2 is a possible D gene (5 bases). The CDR3 consists of 17 residues. V lost 6 bases and J lost 9, with 27 bases in between. The germline V gene encodes CDR1 MDHEN and CDR2 SYDVKM. The full variable domain, with the rest looked up from reference TRBV28 and TRBJ2-1, is DVKVTQSSRYLVKRTGEKVFLECVQDMDHENMFWYRQDPGLGLRLIYFSYDVKMKEKGDIPEGYSVSREKKERFSLILESASTNQTSMYLCASRPPLGRGERSEQFFGPGTRLTVL.

J is TRBJ1-1 and V is TRBV6-5; possible D gene TRBD1, 6 bases. Germline V gene sequence: CDR1 MNHEY, CDR2 SVGAGI. The CDR3 sequence is 15 residues long. The V gene lost 4 bases and the J gene lost 2 bases, with 14 bases spanning the gap. For the CDR3, the DNA is TGTGCCAGCAGTTGGCGACAGGCTCCTAACACTGAAGCTTTCTTT. It encodes CASSWRQAPNTEAFF.

This clone was picked up a small number of times. This sequence joins TRBV18 and TRBJ2-5, with D possibly TRBD1 on 5 matching bases. Trimming removed 3 bases from V and 5 bases from J, with 13 bases in between. Germline V CDR1 and CDR2: KGHSH, LQKENI. The CDR3 loop spans 14 amino acids. CDR3 sequence: CASSPGQTPETQYF. The CDR3 nucleotides read TGTGCCAGCTCACCGGGGCAGACGCCGGAGACCCAGTACTTC.

There are a few counts of this clone. V and J are TRBV21-1 and TRBJ2-1; the table gives TRBD2 as D, unverified against the DNA. TRBV21-1 is recorded as a pseudogene. This CDR3 region has 14 residues. CDR3 sequence reads: CASSRRGPYNEQFF. The CDR3 DNA follows: TGTGCCAGCAGCAGACGAGGGCCCTACAATGAGCAGTTCTTC.

The rearrangement uses TRBV2 and TRBJ1-5; maybe TRBD1 (5 bases). The CDR3 runs 13 residues. Trimming cost V 6 bases and J 5 bases, with 11 bases left between them. Germline V gene sequence: CDR1 SNHLY, CDR2 FYNNEI. The CDR3 bases are TGTGCCAGCAGGACAGCTACCCATCAGCCCCAGCATTTT. Amino acid sequence: CASRTATHQPQHF.

This clone showed up just a few times. This rearrangement joins TRBV9 to TRBJ2-4, with D unresolved. V was clipped by 0 bases and J by 5 bases, with 15 bases between them. The CDR3 runs to 16 residues. Germline CDR1 is SGDLS and CDR2 is YYNGEE. The DNA for the CDR3 is TGTGCCAGCAGCGTAGCTGATGAGACATGGGAAAACATTCAGTACTTC. Amino acid sequence: CASSVADETWENIQYF.

The V and J genes are TRBV5-1 and TRBJ2-7, with TRBD2 matching over 8 bases. Per germline, CDR1 SGHRS and CDR2 YFSETQ. The V gene end was trimmed by 0 bases and the J gene end by 4 bases; junction bases not matched to a gene: 6. This CDR3 contains 15 residues. The CDR3 DNA reads as TGCGCCAGCAGCTTGGCCGGGAGGGACCCTTACGAGCAGTACTTC. Translated, it gives CASSLAGRDPYEQYF.

This clone was recorded a few times. This chain uses TRBV13 with TRBJ2-1, with a possible D match to TRBD2 (6 bases). The CDR3 is 13 residues long. The ends were cut back, 7 bases at V and 8 bases at J, with 15 bases in the middle. Germline CDR1 and CDR2: PRHDT and FYEKMQ (reference sequence). The CDR3 DNA is TGTGCCAGCACAACAGCGGGCTTTTATGAGCAGTTCTTC. Translating it yields CASTTAGFYEQFF.

This clone was detected a few times. V is TRBV28 and J is TRBJ2-1; 9 bases align to TRBD1. The trim removed 8 bases at V and 6 bases at J, leaving 14 bases unmatched. The CDR3 extends over 16 amino acids. Per the germline V gene, CDR1 is MDHEN and CDR2 is SYDVKM. CDR3 coding DNA: TGTGCCAGCCCTCGGACCGGGACAGGGACGGCCAATGAGCAGTTCTTC. It yields the protein CASPRTGTGTANEQFF.

V usage is TRBV18 and J usage is TRBJ1-3, with D possibly TRBD1 on 5 matching bases. Trimming removed 2 bases from V and 8 bases from J, with 19 bases in between. The germline gives CDR1 KGHSH, CDR2 LQKENI. The CDR3 loop spans 16 amino acids. The CDR3 protein is CASSPSVGLRGDTIYF. The CDR3 DNA sequence: TGTGCCAGCTCACCATCCGTGGGACTTCGCGGGGACACCATATATTTT.

This clone showed up just a few times. The CDR3 bases are TGTGCCAGCAGCCTCCAGGGGTATGGCTACACCTTC. Protein sequence: CASSLQGYGYTF. The chain recombines TRBV4-2 with TRBJ1-2; tentatively, D is TRBD1 (6 bases). Germline V gene data show CDR1 as LGHNA and CDR2 as YNFKEQ. CDR3 length: 12 residues. V lost 4 bases, J lost 5 bases, and 8 bases lay in between.

This clone has only a few counts. The CDR3 loop reads CAWSGSGTEAFF. CDR3 nucleotide sequence: TGTGCCTGGAGTGGGTCGGGGACTGAAGCTTTCTTT. The chain employs TRBV30 and TRBJ1-1; D unresolved. The CDR3 has 12 residues. Trimming pared 1 base from V and 5 bases from J, leaving 8 bases between. The germline V gene encodes CDR1 GTSNPN and CDR2 SVGIG (reference sequence). Supplemented by reference TRBV30 and TRBJ1-1, the full variable domain reads SQTIHQWPATLVQPVGSPLSLECTVEGTSNPNLYWYRQAAGRGLQLLFYSVGIGQISSEVPQNLSASRPQDRQFILSSKKLLLSDSGFYLCAWSGSGTEAFFGQGTRLTVV.

The chain uses TRBV18 and TRBJ2-1, with D perhaps TRBD2 (6 bases). Germline V CDR1 and CDR2: KGHSH, LQKENI. The CDR3 sequence is 16 residues long. Trimming cost V 6 bases and J 0 bases, with 15 bases left between them. DNA of the CDR3: TGTGCCAGCTCCGGCGGTAGCGGCAGCTCCTACAATGAGCAGTTCTTC. The encoded protein is CASSGGSGSSYNEQFF.

Note on this clone: Other DNA sequences from this sample encode an identical CDR3 as well. The gene calls are TRBV18 and TRBJ2-7, with D maybe TRBD1 (5 bases). The CDR3 contains 13 residues. V lost 2 bases and J 2 bases, leaving 7 bases between the germline ends. The germline V gene has CDR1 KGHSH and CDR2 LQKENI. The CDR3 DNA sequence: TGTGCCAGCTCACCAACAGGCACCTACGAGCAGTACGTC. Protein sequence: CASSPTGTYEQYV.

The CDR3 sequence is CASSQDRISGRKWNYEQYV. In nucleotides, the CDR3 is TGCGCCAGCAGCCAAGATCGGATTAGCGGGAGGAAGTGGAACTACGAGCAGTACGTC. V gene TRBV4-3 combines with J gene TRBJ2-7; 10 bases line up with TRBD2. The J segment lost 3 bases and the V segment lost 0 bases, leaving 14 bases of the junction unmatched. Germline lookup yields CDR1 LGHNA and CDR2 YSLEER. CDR3 length: 19 residues.

This chain joins TRBV7-9 and TRBJ1-1; D is possibly TRBD1 (6 bases). CDR1 and CDR2 from the germline V gene are SEHNR and FQNEAQ (reference sequence). The CDR3 sequence is 15 residues long. With 4 bases removed from V and 7 bases from J, the gap between germline ends came to 19 bases. Here the CDR3 DNA reads TGTGCCAGCAGCTGGGGGGGCCTCCGGGCCAATGAAGCTTTCTTT. It translates to CASSWGGLRANEAFF.

The V call is TRBV2, the J call TRBJ2-1; 10 nucleotides match TRBD1. From germline, CDR1 is SNHLY and CDR2 FYNNEI. This CDR3 is 17 amino acids long. The V segment lost 6 bases and the J segment 1 base; nucleotides outside the gene matches: 9. The CDR3 loop is CASRYGGTGASYNEQFF. In DNA form, the CDR3 reads TGTGCCAGCAGATATGGGGGGACAGGGGCGTCCTACAATGAGCAGTTCTTC.

This clone was detected only a few times. This sequence joins TRBV30 and TRBJ2-1, with 7 bases matching TRBD1. CDR1 is GTSNPN, CDR2 SVGIG, per germline (reference sequence). The CDR3 has 16 residues. V shed 1 base and J 8 bases; nucleotides not matched to a gene: 14. The CDR3 nucleotides read TGTGCCTGGAGTGAAAAGACAGGGTTGGGGCCAGATGAGCAGTTCTTC. Translation gives CAWSEKTGLGPDEQFF.

This clone was picked up a small number of times. V is TRBV7-2 and J is TRBJ1-2; D is ambiguous. The germline V gene has CDR1 SGHTA and CDR2 FQGNSA. V was pared by 1 base and J by 5 bases, with 11 bases between. The CDR3 is 14 residues long. DNA of the CDR3: TGTGCCAGCAGCTTAGATCGGGTGGATTATGGCTACACCTTC. It is translated as CASSLDRVDYGYTF. Together with reference TRBV7-2 and TRBJ1-2, the CDR3 gives the full variable domain: GAGVSQSPSNKVTEKGKDVELRCDPISGHTALYWYRQSLGQGLEFLIYFQGNSAPDKSGLPSDRFSAERTGGSVSTLTIQRTQQEDSAVYLCASSLDRVDYGYTFGSGTRLTVV.

This clone was observed a few times. V and J are TRBV5-1 and TRBJ2-1; 8 bases are shared with TRBD1. Germline CDR1 is SGHRS and CDR2 is YFSETQ. J lost 6 bases, V lost 4 bases, and 6 bases had no gene match. The CDR3 loop spans 14 amino acids. DNA for the CDR3: TGCGCCAGCAGCCCGGGACAGGCGATCAATGAGCAGTTCTTC. It encodes CASSPGQAINEQFF.

A single count supports this clone. The V call is TRBV7-3, the J call TRBJ2-1; D remains ambiguous. The germline V gene has CDR1 SGHTA and CDR2 FQGTGA. The CDR3 runs to 13 residues. V lost 3 bases and J lost 9, with 12 bases in between. CDR3 sequence: CASSLLVVSEQFF. The CDR3 DNA reads TGTGCCAGCAGCTTGCTAGTCGTCAGTGAGCAGTTCTTC.

The rearrangement links TRBV18 to TRBJ2-1; 7 bases line up with TRBD1. CDR3 length: 14 residues. Germline CDR1 KGHSH, CDR2 LQKENI. V trimming: 3 bases; J trimming: 6 bases; junction bases outside the gene matches: 5. In DNA, the CDR3 is TGTGCCAGCTCACCGGACAGGTCTCTCAATGAGCAGTTCTTC. Amino acid sequence: CASSPDRSLNEQFF.

The chain joins TRBV29-1 to TRBJ2-3; D may be TRBD2 (7 bases). V gave up 4 bases and J gave up 0 bases, with 11 bases separating them. CDR1 is SQVTM, CDR2 ANQGSEA, per germline. CDR3 length: 14 residues. CDR3 bases: TGCAGCGTTGCTAGCGGACAGAGCACAGATACGCAGTATTTT. This translates into CSVASGQSTDTQYF.

The chain has TRBV11-2 and TRBJ2-2, with D possibly matching TRBD2 (6 bases). The V and J ends lost 5 bases and 8 bases respectively, with 15 bases between them. This CDR3 region has 14 residues. From germline, CDR1 is SGHAT and CDR2 FQNNGV. In nucleotides, the CDR3 is TGTGCCAGCAGCCCTTCGGACTATTCTGGGGAGCTGTTTTTT. Protein: CASSPSDYSGELFF.

This clone was recorded a few times. The chain combines TRBV19 with TRBJ1-4, with D uncertain. This CDR3 is 13 amino acids long. Germline V CDR1 and CDR2: LNHDA, SQIVND (reference sequence). V was cut by 5 bases and J by 4 bases, with 8 bases left in between. The CDR3 coding sequence is TGTGCCAGTAGTCTGGAGTTTAATGAAAAACTGTTTTTT. Translating it yields CASSLEFNEKLFF.

This clone was detected a few times. The chain is built from TRBV4-3 and TRBJ2-1, with 12 bases identical to TRBD2. Germline CDR1 LGHNA, CDR2 YSLEER. With 1 base clipped from V and 6 bases from J, the junction kept 13 bases outside the gene matches. CDR3 length: 19 residues. CDR3 loop: CASSQGASGRGGIVNEQFF. CDR3 DNA: TGCGCCAGCAGCCAAGGGGCTAGCGGGAGGGGAGGAATTGTCAATGAGCAGTTCTTC.

This clone was seen a few times. The V gene is TRBV11-2, the J gene TRBJ2-3; 11 nucleotides match TRBD2. With 5 bases clipped from V and 3 bases from J, the junction kept 7 bases outside the gene matches. The germline gives CDR1 SGHAT, CDR2 FQNNGV. CDR3 size: 16 residues. In DNA, the CDR3 is TGTGCCAGCAGCCTCGGGACTAGCGGAAAAACAGATACGCAGTATTTT. This sequence encodes CASSLGTSGKTDTQYF.